This passage covers 15 T cell receptor beta chains from one sample sequenced in a study of blood T cell repertoires in COVID-19. Measured with immunoSEQ multiplex PCR; TCRdb has only the in-frame clones, and not every one. The table lists 100,000 to 150,000 clones, roughly 89% of them singletons, with around 4.2% in the top ten. Sequenced material: peripheral blood. These receptors all come from a man aged 40-49 years with acute or convalescent COVID-19.

The chain employs TRBV30 and TRBJ2-5; weak D call: TRBD1 (6 bases). The CDR3 totals 14 residues. V lost 2 bases and J lost 4, with 14 bases in between. CDR1 and CDR2 (germline): GTSNPN, SVGIG (reference sequence). The CDR3 region has the DNA TGTGCCTGGAGTCCAACAGGGAGTGGAGAGACCCAGTACTTC. It is translated as CAWSPTGSGETQYF.

The V and J genes are TRBV6-1 and TRBJ1-2, with D unresolved. V lost 1 base and J lost 3, with 18 bases in between. In germline, CDR1 is MNHNS, CDR2 SASEGT. The CDR3 totals 17 residues. DNA for the CDR3: TGTGCCAGCAGTGAAGTGTTATTTTCCCTCGGGGACTATGGCTACACCTTC. Protein product: CASSEVLFSLGDYGYTF.

V gene TRBV2 combines with J gene TRBJ1-2, with unresolved D. Germline lookup yields CDR1 SNHLY and CDR2 FYNNEI. Trimming stripped 0 bases from V and 0 bases from J, with 8 bases between. CDR3 size: 15 residues. For the CDR3, the DNA is TGTGCCAGCAGTGAAGCTTCACTTCCTAACTATGGCTACACCTTC. Protein product: CASSEASLPNYGYTF.

This chain joins TRBV29-1 and TRBJ2-1, with 10 bases fitting TRBD2. The CDR3 spans 13 residues. CDR1 is SQVTM, CDR2 ANQGSEA, per germline. V lost 5 bases to trimming and J lost 10 bases; unmatched junction nucleotides: 8. This chain's CDR3 is CSVSLAGGGEQFF. CDR3 coding DNA: TGCAGCGTTAGCTTAGCGGGAGGAGGGGAGCAGTTCTTC.

This rearrangement joins TRBV15 to TRBJ2-1, with a possible D match to TRBD2 (5 bases). CDR1 is LNHNV and CDR2 is YYDKDF in the germline V gene (reference sequence). The CDR3 loop spans 15 amino acids. V was pared by 5 bases and J by 2 bases, with 13 bases between. CDR3 in DNA: TGTGCCACCAGCGGCTACAGCGGCCCCTACAATGAGCAGTTCTTC. Its translation: CATSGYSGPYNEQFF.

In DNA, the CDR3 is TGTGCCAGCAGCCAAGGGGGGCTGAACACTGAAGCTTTCTTT. Translating it yields CASSQGGLNTEAFF. This sequence joins TRBV3-1 (or the pseudogene TRBV3-2) and TRBJ1-1; possible D gene TRBD1, 6 bases. This CDR3 has 14 residues. CDR1 and CDR2 from the germline V gene are LGHDT and YNNKEL (reference sequence). Trimming shortened V by 1 base and J by 0 bases, and 6 bases separated the two germline ends.

This clone was seen just once. The gene calls are TRBV5-5 and TRBJ2-5; 12 bases align to TRBD2. In germline, CDR1 is SGHKS, CDR2 YYEKEE (reference sequence). The CDR3 runs to 16 residues. With V trimmed by 0 bases and J by 5 bases, 5 bases remained unmatched. CDR3 residues: CASSLAWLAGGETQYF. The CDR3 DNA is TGTGCCAGCAGCTTGGCCTGGCTAGCGGGAGGGGAGACCCAGTACTTC.

V and J are TRBV7-9 and TRBJ1-2; 8 bases are shared with TRBD1. The ends lost 6 bases at V and 4 bases at J; junction bases unmatched: 13. Germline V lookup: CDR1 SEHNR, CDR2 FQNEAQ (reference sequence). This CDR3 comprises 16 residues. The CDR3 reads CASSRPGQGSLYGYTF. The CDR3 DNA is TGTGCCAGCAGTCGTCCCGGACAGGGATCCCTCTATGGCTACACCTTC.

J is TRBJ2-3 and V is TRBV19; D is possibly TRBD1 (6 bases). This CDR3 contains 14 residues. V was clipped by 3 bases and J by 5 bases, with 12 bases between them. From germline, CDR1 is LNHDA and CDR2 SQIVND (reference sequence). The CDR3 region has the DNA TGTGCCAGTAGTATTCGGCCAGGGGTAGATACGCAGTATTTT. The encoded protein is CASSIRPGVDTQYF.

CDR3 sequence reads: CASSFRDSYEQYF. CDR3 sequence (DNA): TGTGCCAGCAGCTTCCGGGACAGCTACGAGCAGTACTTC. The V gene is TRBV7-9, the J gene TRBJ2-7; the match to TRBD1 covers 7 bases. The CDR3 has 13 residues. With 3 bases clipped from V and 3 bases from J, the junction kept 2 bases outside the gene matches. The V gene's germline CDR1 is SEHNR and CDR2 FQNEAQ (reference sequence). Complete variable domain (other parts from reference TRBV7-9 and TRBJ2-7): DTGVSQNPRHKITKRGQNVTFRCDPISEHNRLYWYRQTLGQGPEFLTYFQNEAQLEKSRLLSDRFSAERPKGSFSTLEIQRTEQGDSAMYLCASSFRDSYEQYFGPGTRLTVT.

V is TRBV19 and J is TRBJ2-1, with 8 bases aligning to TRBD2. The trim removed 3 bases at V and 9 bases at J, leaving 7 bases unmatched. Germline V gives CDR1 LNHDA, CDR2 SQIVND (reference sequence). The CDR3 is 14 residues long. The chain's CDR3 is CASSMGVSGGEQFF. As DNA, the CDR3 is TGTGCCAGTAGTATGGGTGTGAGCGGGGGTGAGCAGTTCTTC.

The chain carries TRBV6-2 or TRBV6-3 and TRBJ1-5; D call uncertain. The V end was cut by 6 bases, the J end by 5 bases, with 8 bases between. The CDR3 has 12 residues. Germline V gene lookup returns CDR1 MNHEY and CDR2 SVGEGT. The CDR3 here is CASSFLDQPQHF. The CDR3 bases are TGTGCCAGCAGCTTCTTAGATCAGCCCCAGCATTTT.

The chain combines TRBV30 with TRBJ2-2; 12 bases line up with TRBD1. Germline V gene data show CDR1 as GTSNPN and CDR2 as SVGIG (reference sequence). Unmatched junction bases numbered 11, after V lost 6 bases and J lost 6 bases. This CDR3 contains 16 residues. CDR3 in amino acids: CACNKGTGGKAGELFF. The CDR3 coding sequence is TGTGCCTGTAATAAAGGGACAGGGGGCAAGGCCGGGGAGCTGTTTTTT.

The chain combines TRBV14 with TRBJ2-7; tentatively, D is TRBD2 (5 bases). The CDR3 runs 14 residues. The germline V and J ends were trimmed by 0 bases and 6 bases, with 12 bases remaining between them. The germline CDR1 and CDR2 sequences are SGHDN and FVKESK. As DNA, the CDR3 is TGTGCCAGCAGCCAAGATGTTGCGGGTCTCGAGCAGTACTTC. Protein sequence: CASSQDVAGLEQYF.

The V and J genes are TRBV29-1 and TRBJ1-4; D is perhaps TRBD1 (6 bases). From germline, CDR1 is SQVTM and CDR2 ANQGSEA. The CDR3 consists of 13 residues. Trimming removed 5 bases at V and 4 bases at J, with 11 bases between. CDR3 in amino acids: CSVKQGGNEKLFF. In DNA form, the CDR3 reads TGCAGCGTTAAACAGGGTGGTAATGAAAAACTGTTTTTT.